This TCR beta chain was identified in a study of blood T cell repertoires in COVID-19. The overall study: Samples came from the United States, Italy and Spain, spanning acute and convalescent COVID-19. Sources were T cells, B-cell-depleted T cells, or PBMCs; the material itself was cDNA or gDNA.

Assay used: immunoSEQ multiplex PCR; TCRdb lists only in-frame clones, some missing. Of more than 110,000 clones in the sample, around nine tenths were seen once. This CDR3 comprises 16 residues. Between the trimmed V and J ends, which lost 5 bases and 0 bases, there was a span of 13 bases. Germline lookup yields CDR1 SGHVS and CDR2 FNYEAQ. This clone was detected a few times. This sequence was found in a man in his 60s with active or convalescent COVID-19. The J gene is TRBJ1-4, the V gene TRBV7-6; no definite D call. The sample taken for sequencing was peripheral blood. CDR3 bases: TGTGCCAGCAGCCCGGGATGGGAACCAACTAATGAAAAACTGTTTTTT. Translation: CASSPGWEPTNEKLFF.